This paragraph covers one T cell receptor (beta chain) sequence. Its cognate antigen is unknown. The sample is drawn from a study of cytomegalovirus exposure and HLA in healthy donors. 60 Vbeta and 13 Jbeta primers were used in PCR. Assay used: immunoSEQ multiplex PCR; TCRdb lists only in-frame clones, some missing. Of about 170,000 clones in the sample, roughly 83% were seen once. Findings and caveats of the study: Among TCR beta chains, those listed as cytomegalovirus-associated numbered about 160.

The material sequenced was PBMCs. This sequence was found in a woman aged 45-65 years in good health and CMV-seronegative.

The CDR3 sequence is CASRVYSGNTIYF. In DNA, the CDR3 is TGTGCCAGCAGGGTCTACTCTGGAAACACCATATATTTT. The chain couples TRBV6-1 to TRBJ1-3; no clear D. Trimming removed 6 bases from V and 0 bases from J, with 6 bases in between. The CDR3 is 13 amino acids. The V gene's germline CDR1 is MNHNS and CDR2 SASEGT.